This T cell receptor beta chain was sequenced during a study of spatial heterogeneity in lung cancer. Study-level background: The cohort: over 70 early-stage, untreated non-small cell lung cancer patients. Study conclusions and caveats: Ubiquitous expanded tumor TCRs showed up in blood more at resection than follow-up.

MiXCR was run by TCRdb on the 5' RACE reads, yielding one entry per CDR3 protein. The table lists around 40,000 distinct CDR3 sequences, around 6.9% of them singletons. This CDR3 comprises 14 residues. Germline V gene data show CDR1 as MNHNS and CDR2 as SASEGT. Trimming took 6 bases from V and 7 from J, leaving 13 bases between them. This clonotype was counted many times. Its specificity is not known. Noted time point: blood at routine non-recurrence follow-up after resection. Tumor, nontumor lung or frozen PBMC supplied whole RNA that was sequenced unsorted. This receptor was identified in a male donor with early-stage non-small cell lung cancer. Specimen: PBMCs, collected at follow-up. The chain couples TRBV6-1 to TRBJ1-6, with D possibly TRBD1 on 5 matching bases. CDR3 nucleotide sequence: TGTGCCAGCAGCGCGGGACCTTACAATTCACCCCTCCACTTT. Translating it yields CASSAGPYNSPLHF.